This section outlines one T cell receptor beta chain sequence together with its context. The entry originates in a study of somatic mutations in cytotoxic T cells in rheumatoid arthritis. Germline-derived CDR1 and CDR2 are MDHEN and SYDVKM. V gave up 7 bases and J gave up 1 base, with 7 bases separating them. This CDR3 has 12 amino acids. Clones were sequenced by immunoSEQ multiplex PCR, and TCRdb holds only the in-frame ones, with some missing. Of approximately 11,000 clones in the sample, 65% to 80% were seen once. The sequence came from an adult with rheumatoid arthritis. The V call is TRBV28, the J call TRBJ1-1; D may be TRBD1 (5 bases). The sample taken for sequencing was CD8+ T cells sorted from blood. The CDR3 region has the DNA TGTGCCAGCAATAGGGGGAACACTGAAGCTTTCTTT. It encodes CASNRGNTEAFF.